These 12 T cell receptor beta chains share one sample of origin, sequenced in a study of T cells expressing NK-cell markers. TCRdb reprocessed the 5' RACE reads and stores each CDR3 protein as one record, lacking DNA. Here the sample table reports hundreds of thousands of distinct CDR3 sequences. The specimen sequenced was blood T cells: a sorted CD56 or NKG2C T cell subset, CD4+ or CD8+ T cells, or bulk PBMC T cells (not recorded which). Receptors were obtained from a man aged 18 to 29 in good health.

The gene calls are TRBV30 and TRBJ1-4; the D gene TCRdb calls, TRBD1, cannot be checked with no DNA. This CDR3 has 15 amino acids. Germline-derived CDR1 and CDR2 are GTSNPN and SVGIG (reference sequence). The chain's CDR3 is CAWSHGAATNEKLFF. The full variable domain, its missing parts supplied by reference TRBV30 and TRBJ1-4, is SQTIHQWPATLVQPVGSPLSLECTVEGTSNPNLYWYRQAAGRGLQLLFYSVGIGQISSEVPQNLSASRPQDRQFILSSKKLLLSDSGFYLCAWSHGAATNEKLFFGSGTQLSVL.

The V call is TRBV29-1, the J call TRBJ1-2; TCRdb designates TRBD1, a call that cannot be tested without DNA. Germline CDR1 and CDR2: SQVTM and ANQGSEA. This CDR3 spans 12 amino acids. CDR3 in amino acids: CSFRTGGNGYTF.

The chain has TRBV12-3 or TRBV12-4 and TRBJ2-7; the TCRdb D gene call, TRBD2, has no DNA to confirm it. This CDR3 has 16 residues. CDR3: CASSFGPTGASLEQYF.

The rearrangement uses TRBV7-7 and TRBJ2-5; TCRdb names TRBD1, which stays unverified in the absence of DNA. The CDR3 consists of 16 residues. Looked up from germline, CDR1 is SSHAT and CDR2 is FNYEAQ (reference sequence). This chain's CDR3 is CASSLVAGRGQETQYF.

This chain connects TRBV29-1 to TRBJ2-2. Looked up from germline, CDR1 is SQVTM and CDR2 is ANQGSEA. The CDR3 extends over 11 amino acids. The CDR3 spells CSALSSGELFF.

The chain carries TRBV5-1 and TRBJ2-1; no DNA is available, so the TRBD1 call from TCRdb remains unchecked. Germline V gene sequence: CDR1 SGHRS, CDR2 YFSETQ. There are 15 residues in the CDR3. The CDR3 protein is CASSTGSQRYNEQFF. Combining the CDR3 with reference TRBV5-1 and TRBJ2-1 gives the whole variable domain KAGVTQTPRYLIKTRGQQVTLSCSPISGHRSVSWYQQTPGQGLQFLFEYFSETQRNKGNFPGRFSGRQFSNSRSEMNVSTLELGDSALYLCASSTGSQRYNEQFFGPGTRLTVL.

This sequence joins TRBV12-3 or TRBV12-4 and TRBJ1-5; the TCRdb call, TRBD1, lacks DNA for checking. This CDR3 comprises 16 residues. CDR3: CASSPRQGMGNQPQHF.

The chain combines TRBV5-1 with TRBJ2-1. Germline V gene sequence: CDR1 SGHRS, CDR2 YFSETQ. This CDR3 region has 11 residues. The CDR3 spells CASSSNNEQFF.

The V and J genes are TRBV7-2 and TRBJ2-3; the D gene TCRdb calls, TRBD1, cannot be checked with no DNA. There are 14 residues in the CDR3. CDR1 is SGHTA and CDR2 is FQGNSA in the germline V gene. The CDR3 is CASSLAREADTQYF.

The J gene is TRBJ2-5, the V gene TRBV12-3 or TRBV12-4. This CDR3 comprises 12 residues. This CDR3 is CASSSSGETQYF.

V is TRBV15 and J is TRBJ2-1; the D call of TRBD1 rests on TCRdb alone, since no DNA is present to check it. The CDR3 spans 16 residues. The germline CDR1 and CDR2 sequences are LNHNV and YYDKDF (reference sequence). CDR3 region: CATSRETGRGLDEQFF.

The rearrangement joins TRBV29-1 to TRBJ1-1; TCRdb's D gene call, TRBD1, goes unchecked for lack of DNA. In germline, CDR1 is SQVTM, CDR2 ANQGSEA. This CDR3 has 15 amino acids. The CDR3 is CSVERWGDRDTEAFF.